This TCR beta chain was identified in a study of blood T cell repertoires in COVID-19. Germline V gene lookup returns CDR1 GTSNPN and CDR2 SVGIG (reference sequence). V shed 2 bases and J shed 8 bases, with 9 bases lying between them. The CDR3 consists of 12 residues. Produced via immunoSEQ multiplex PCR; TCRdb's table is partial and in-frame only. The repertoire holds roughly 380,000 clones, with 85% as singletons. The chain recombines TRBV30 with TRBJ2-2; D remains ambiguous. The source is a young woman with acute or convalescent COVID-19. Source material: peripheral blood. CDR3 coding DNA: TGTGCCTGGAGTTCTTATTCGGGGGAGCTGTTTTTT. It yields the protein CAWSSYSGELFF.